The 10 T cell receptor beta chains below all came from one sample that was sequenced in a study of response to subunit inactivated influenza vaccine. One entry per CDR3 protein, called by TCRdb with MiXCR from the RT-PCR reads. The sample holds roughly 760,000 distinct CDR3 sequences, 21% seen once. The sequencing used PBMCs from blood, collected 4 to 6 days after vaccination. The receptors come from a man between 45 and 60 years old who received an inactivated influenza vaccine.

This clonotype has only a few counts. V usage is TRBV6-5 and J usage is TRBJ1-2; tentatively, D is TRBD1 (6 bases). The germline gives CDR1 MNHEY, CDR2 SVGAGI. Trimming cost V 0 bases and J 4 bases, with 15 bases left between them. The CDR3 runs to 16 residues. CDR3 bases: TGTGCCAGCAGTTACTCGAACAGGGTTAGGTTCTATGGCTACACCTTC. Protein sequence: CASSYSNRVRFYGYTF.

V is TRBV6-2 or TRBV6-3 and J is TRBJ2-1, with 8 bases fitting TRBD2. Germline V gives CDR1 MNHEY, CDR2 SVGEGT. Unmatched junction bases numbered 8, after V lost 5 bases and J lost 5 bases. The CDR3 runs to 15 residues. In nucleotides, the CDR3 is TGTGCCAGCAGTATGCCGGGGGGGCGTGACAATGAGCAGTTCTTC. Its translation: CASSMPGGRDNEQFF.

This chain joins TRBV4-2 and TRBJ2-5; TRBD1 matches 10 bases. This CDR3 is built from 17 residues. Germline assignment: CDR1 LGHNA and CDR2 YNFKEQ. The V segment lost 0 bases and the J segment 2 bases; nucleotides outside the gene matches: 6. CDR3 coding DNA: TGTGCCAGCAGCCAAGATTGGGGACAGGGGAGACAAGAGACCCAGTACTTC. It translates to CASSQDWGQGRQETQYF.

This clonotype was seen only a few times. J is TRBJ1-5 and V is TRBV28; D is undetermined. Germline V gene lookup returns CDR1 MDHEN and CDR2 SYDVKM. The germline V and J ends were trimmed by 3 bases and 2 bases, with 11 bases remaining between them. This CDR3 has 15 amino acids. The DNA for the CDR3 is TGTGCCAGCAGTTTCGGTAGTTTGGGCAATCAGCCCCAGCATTTT. Its translation is CASSFGSLGNQPQHF. Combining the CDR3 with reference TRBV28 and TRBJ1-5 gives the whole variable domain DVKVTQSSRYLVKRTGEKVFLECVQDMDHENMFWYRQDPGLGLRLIYFSYDVKMKEKGDIPEGYSVSREKKERFSLILESASTNQTSMYLCASSFGSLGNQPQHFGDGTRLSIL.

In this sample, this clonotype turned up a few times. This CDR3 reads CASRKDRGRETQYF. For the CDR3, the DNA is TGTGCCAGCAGGAAGGACAGGGGCCGAGAGACCCAGTACTTC. The chain combines TRBV2 with TRBJ2-5; 9 bases align to TRBD1. Germline lookup yields CDR1 SNHLY and CDR2 FYNNEI. With 6 bases clipped from V and 4 bases from J, the junction kept 6 bases outside the gene matches. The CDR3 totals 14 residues.

In this sample, this clonotype turned up a few times. The chain is built from TRBV29-1 and TRBJ2-3; 8 positions agree with TRBD2. Germline CDR1 SQVTM, CDR2 ANQGSEA. This CDR3 has 14 amino acids. Unmatched junction bases numbered 3, after V lost 2 bases and J lost 2 bases. CDR3 residues: CSVETSGHTDTQYF. For the CDR3, the DNA is TGCAGCGTTGAAACTAGCGGCCACACAGATACGCAGTATTTT.

The chain carries TRBV6-1 and TRBJ1-5, with a weak D call TRBD1 (5 bases). CDR3 size: 18 residues. CDR1 MNHNS and CDR2 SASEGT come from the germline V gene. Trimming stripped 4 bases from V and 7 bases from J, with 26 bases between. The DNA for the CDR3 is TGTGCCAGCAGTGTTTGGGCCCCCGATGCAGGGATCGTACAGCCCCAGCATTTT. It yields the protein CASSVWAPDAGIVQPQHF.

The rearrangement uses TRBV7-9 and TRBJ2-7, with TRBD2 identical over 8 bases. There are 14 residues in the CDR3. Trimming at V came to 3 bases and at J to 5 bases, leaving 6 bases not matched to a gene. Germline V gives CDR1 SEHNR, CDR2 FQNEAQ (reference sequence). CDR3: CASSFGSGTDEQYF. CDR3 sequence (DNA): TGTGCCAGCAGCTTCGGTAGCGGGACCGACGAGCAGTACTTC.

This clonotype was seen a handful of times. The gene calls are TRBV6-2 or TRBV6-3 and TRBJ1-1, with D uncertain. This CDR3 has 14 residues. Germline V CDR1 and CDR2: MNHEY, SVGEGT. The germline V and J ends were trimmed by 4 bases and 2 bases, with 11 bases remaining between them. CDR3 sequence: CASSSRIINTEAFF. CDR3 DNA sequence: TGTGCCAGCAGTTCGAGGATAATAAACACTGAAGCTTTCTTT.

This clonotype has only a few counts. The chain links TRBV5-1 to TRBJ2-2, with D possibly being TRBD1 (6 bases). This CDR3 is built from 15 residues. V dropped 2 bases and J dropped 4 bases, with 12 bases sitting between them. In germline, CDR1 is SGHRS, CDR2 YFSETQ. The CDR3: CASSFMTGGTGELFF. The CDR3, as DNA: TGCGCCAGCAGCTTTATGACAGGCGGCACCGGGGAGCTGTTTTTT.